Listed below are T cell receptor beta chains from one sample, sequenced in a study of regulatory T cells in long-lasting Graves disease. TCRdb fed the multiplex PCR reads into MiXCR, producing one record per CDR3 protein. The sample includes hundreds of thousands of distinct CDR3 sequences, about 15% of them seen just once. These sequences were also reported in another study, on T cells in Graves' hyperthyroidism and ophthalmopathy.

The sequencing used peripheral blood mononuclear cells (PBMCs), collected at new diagnosis, from a patient treated with antithyroid drugs. These receptors were taken from a woman in her thirties or forties with Graves disease. Each CDR3 is given with its conserved first and last residue. The order of the fields is D gene, V gene, J gene, clone size, CDR3 protein, CDR3 DNA. D genes are given only for firm matches. Clone sizes are given selectively: once, few, many, or a class where the clone is expanded.

NA	TRBV6-2/TRBV6-3	TRBJ1-1	many	CASSEFIGTVNTEAFF	TGTGCCAGCAGTGAATTTATAGGGACCGTGAACACTGAAGCTTTCTTT
NA	TRBV28	TRBJ1-2	many	CASSWDGGGNYRYTF	TGTGCCAGCAGTTGGGATGGGGGAGGTAATTATCGCTACACCTTC
NA	TRBV25-1	TRBJ1-1	NA	CASRARTATEAFF	TGTGCCAGCAGAGCTAGGACTGCCACTGAAGCTTTCTTT
NA	TRBV18	TRBJ2-1	many	CASSPQQFF	TGTGCCAGCTCACCCCAGCAGTTCTTC
TRBD2	TRBV29-1	TRBJ2-1	NA	CSVVGTSGGLGDEQFF	TGCAGTGTCGTGGGGACTAGCGGGGGATTAGGGGATGAGCAGTTCTTC
TRBD2	TRBV12-3/TRBV12-4	TRBJ2-2	many	CASTSFPPLAGSIGELFF	TGTGCCAGCACCTCATTCCCCCCGCTAGCGGGAAGCATCGGGGAGCTGTTTTTT
TRBD1	TRBV28	TRBJ1-4	NA	CASSVGQGVEKLFF	TGTGCCAGCAGTGTGGGACAGGGCGTGGAAAAACTGTTTTTT
TRBD2	TRBV28	TRBJ2-7	few	CASRGGTEAYEQYF	TGTGCCAGCAGGGGGGGGACGGAGGCATACGAGCAGTACTTC
NA	TRBV28	TRBJ2-1	many	CASSKGGGPNEQFF	TGTGCCAGCAGCAAGGGGGGGGGCCCCAATGAGCAGTTCTTC
NA	TRBV10-3	TRBJ2-1	many	CAISGQGPYNEQFF	TGTGCCATCAGTGGCCAGGGTCCTTACAATGAGCAGTTCTTC
NA	TRBV28	TRBJ2-7	NA	CASSWGRGGGYEQYF	TGTGCCAGCAGTTGGGGGCGCGGGGGCGGCTACGAGCAGTACTTC
TRBD1	TRBV5-1	TRBJ2-7	few	CASSLGQGGFEQYF	TGCGCCAGCAGCTTGGGACAGGGTGGGTTCGAGCAGTACTTC
TRBD2	TRBV28	TRBJ2-5	many	CASSPRLAGVGETQYF	TGTGCCAGCAGTCCGAGACTAGCGGGAGTGGGTGAGACCCAGTACTTC
NA	TRBV28	TRBJ2-7	many	CASSFDTYEQYF	TGTGCCAGCAGTTTCGACACCTACGAGCAGTACTTC
NA	TRBV2	TRBJ2-3	many	CASGPFTDTQYF	TGTGCCAGCGGACCATTCACAGATACGCAGTATTTT
NA	TRBV12-3/TRBV12-4	TRBJ2-5	few	CASSFGPAIGTQYF	TGTGCCAGCAGTTTTGGACCAGCTATCGGGACCCAGTACTTC
TRBD1	TRBV7-8	TRBJ1-2	many	CASSLVPRTGGYTF	TGTGCCAGCAGCTTAGTGCCAAGGACAGGGGGGTACACCTTC
NA	TRBV30	TRBJ1-1	many	CAWSTTGETEAFF	TGTGCCTGGAGTACAACGGGGGAGACTGAAGCTTTCTTT
NA	TRBV3-1	TRBJ2-1	many	CASRPSVSSYNEQFF	TGTGCCAGCCGGCCTAGCGTGAGCTCCTACAATGAGCAGTTCTTC
TRBD1	TRBV10-3	TRBJ1-2	NA	CAISASQGARGYTF	TGTGCCATCAGTGCCTCACAGGGGGCGAGAGGCTACACCTTC
TRBD2	TRBV28	TRBJ2-5	many	CASSFYPNPLAGVSETQYF	TGTGCCAGCAGTTTCTATCCGAATCCACTAGCGGGAGTTTCGGAGACCCAGTACTTC
NA	TRBV27	TRBJ2-5	many	CASSLQLRVPQTQYF	TGTGCCAGCAGTCTCCAACTAAGGGTTCCCCAGACCCAGTACTTC
TRBD2	TRBV2	TRBJ2-1	many	CAIHPSGRGNEQFF	TGTGCCATCCACCCTAGCGGGAGAGGGAATGAGCAGTTCTTC
TRBD2	TRBV19	TRBJ2-3	few	CASSLPGLASSTDTQYF	TGTGCCAGTAGTCTCCCGGGACTAGCGTCTAGCACAGATACGCAGTATTTT
NA	TRBV30	TRBJ1-3	many	CAWSVRGPRNTIYF	TGTGCCTGGAGTGTACGTGGGCCTCGAAACACCATATATTTT
NA	TRBV7-2	TRBJ1-5	many	CASSPEWGSNQPQHF	TGTGCCAGCAGCCCGGAATGGGGGAGCAATCAGCCCCAGCATTTT
NA	TRBV4-3	TRBJ1-4	once	CASSQVGINEKLFF	TGCGCCAGCAGCCAAGTTGGCATTAATGAAAAACTGTTTTTT
NA	TRBV6-5	TRBJ1-5	few	CASSYSSHRLSLPQHF	TGTGCCAGCAGTTACTCGTCTCATCGACTGAGTTTACCCCAGCATTTT
NA	TRBV2	TRBJ2-7	many	CASSRIYEQYF	TGTGCCAGCAGCCGAATATACGAGCAGTACTTC